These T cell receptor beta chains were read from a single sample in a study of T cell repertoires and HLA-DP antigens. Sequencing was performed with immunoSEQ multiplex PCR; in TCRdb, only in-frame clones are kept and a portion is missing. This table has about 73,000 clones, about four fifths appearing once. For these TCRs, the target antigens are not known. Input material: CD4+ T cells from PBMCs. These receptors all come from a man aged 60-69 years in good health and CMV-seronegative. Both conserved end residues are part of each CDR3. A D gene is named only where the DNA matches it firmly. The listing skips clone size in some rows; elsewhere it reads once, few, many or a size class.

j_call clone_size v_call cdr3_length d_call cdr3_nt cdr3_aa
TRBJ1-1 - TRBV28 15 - TGTGCCAGCACCCACCGTCGGGTGGTGAACACTGAAGCTTTCTTT CASTHRRVVNTEAFF
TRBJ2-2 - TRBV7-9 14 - TGTGCCAGCAGCCCTGGCGATCACACCGGGGAGCTGTTTTTT CASSPGDHTGELFF
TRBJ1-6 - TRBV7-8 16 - TGTGCCAGCAGCCCTCGTACAGCCGGATCCCCCCAATCTGTCCACTTT CASSPRTAGSPQSVHF
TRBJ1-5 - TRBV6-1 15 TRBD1 TGTGCCAGCAGTGTTTCCAGGGGGAGCAATCAGCCCCAGCATTTT CASSVSRGSNQPQHF
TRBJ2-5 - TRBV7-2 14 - TGTGCCAGCAGCTTAGAAAGGGTTCGGGAGACCCAGTACTTC CASSLERVRETQYF
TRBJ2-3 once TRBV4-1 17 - TGCGCCAGCAGCCAAGCGGCCCGCGCTAGCTGGGGGGATACGCAGTATTTT CASSQAARASWGDTQYF
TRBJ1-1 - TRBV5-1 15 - TGCGCCAGCAAAGGCCTCCGGGCCGGGCCGGGGGAAGCTTTCTTT CASKGLRAGPGEAFF
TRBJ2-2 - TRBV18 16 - TGTGCCAGCTCACAATCCGGGACCGCTAACACCGGGGAGCTGTTTTTT CASSQSGTANTGELFF
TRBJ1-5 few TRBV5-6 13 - TGTGCCAGCCCCCTGGGGAGCAATCAGCCCCAGCATTTT CASPLGSNQPQHF
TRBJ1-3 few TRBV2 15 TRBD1 TGTGCCAGCAGTTCAACAGGGGTCTCTGGAAACACCATATATTTT CASSSTGVSGNTIYF
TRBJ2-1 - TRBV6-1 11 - TGTGCCAGCAGTGGACCCAATGAGCAGTTCTTC CASSGPNEQFF
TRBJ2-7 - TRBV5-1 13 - TGCGCCAGCAGCTTTTCAGGGTTGTACGAGCAGTACTTC CASSFSGLYEQYF
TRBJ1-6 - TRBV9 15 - TGTGCCAGCAGCGTAGGGCGGTACCCTAATTCACCCCTCCACTTT CASSVGRYPNSPLHF
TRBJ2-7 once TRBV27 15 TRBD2 TGTGCCAGCAGTTTGAAGCGGGGGGGAAGCTACGAGCAGTACTTC CASSLKRGGSYEQYF
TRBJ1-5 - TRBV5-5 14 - TGTGCCAGCAGTCGGGACTTGAGCAATCAGCCCCAGCATTTT CASSRDLSNQPQHF
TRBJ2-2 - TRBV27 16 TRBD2 TGTGCCAGCAGTTTGGAAGGACGGGGGGGTTTTAGGGAGCTGTTTTTT CASSLEGRGGFRELFF
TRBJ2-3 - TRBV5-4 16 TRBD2 TGTGCCAGCAGCCCTGGGACTAGCGGATCGATAGATACGCAGTATTTT CASSPGTSGSIDTQYF
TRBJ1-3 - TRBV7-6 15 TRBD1 TGTGCCAGCAGCCCCGGGACAGCCTCTGGAAACACCATATATTTT CASSPGTASGNTIYF
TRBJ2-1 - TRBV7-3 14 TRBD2 TGTGCCAGCAGCTCTAGCGGGAGTAACAATGAGCAGTTCTTC CASSSSGSNNEQFF
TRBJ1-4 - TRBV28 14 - TGTGCCAGCAGTTATGGAATGACTAATGAAAAACTGTTTTTT CASSYGMTNEKLFF
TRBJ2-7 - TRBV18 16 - TGTGCCAGCTCACCCTTGGACGAGGGCCGGGGCTACGAGCAGTACTTC CASSPLDEGRGYEQYF
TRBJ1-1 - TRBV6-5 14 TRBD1 TGTGCCAGCAGTTACGGGGACAGGAACACTGAAGCTTTCTTT CASSYGDRNTEAFF
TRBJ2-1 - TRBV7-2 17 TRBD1 TGTGCCAGCAGCTCGAGCCGGGACAGGGTCCACTACAATGAGCAGTTCTTC CASSSSRDRVHYNEQFF
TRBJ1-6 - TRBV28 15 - TGTGCCAGCAGTTTCAAGGCGGGGAATAATTCACCCCTCCACTTT CASSFKAGNNSPLHF
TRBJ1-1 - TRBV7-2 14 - TGTGCCAGCAGCTTAGCGTTCCAGAACACTGAAGCTTTCTTT CASSLAFQNTEAFF
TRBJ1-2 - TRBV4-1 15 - TGCGCCAGCAGCCAAGGGGAGGACGCAATGGGAGGCTACACCTTC CASSQGEDAMGGYTF
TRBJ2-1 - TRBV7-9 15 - TGTGCCAGCAGCTTAGCCCCGAGCTCCTACAATGAGCAGTTCTTC CASSLAPSSYNEQFF
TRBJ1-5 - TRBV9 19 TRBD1 TGTGCCAGCAGCGAAAGGCCCCAGGGGGCAGGACATAGCAATCAGCCCCAGCATTTT CASSERPQGAGHSNQPQHF
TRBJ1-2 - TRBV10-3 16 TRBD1 TGTGCCATCAGCCCCAACACAGGGGGGGGTAACTATGGCTACACCTTC CAISPNTGGGNYGYTF
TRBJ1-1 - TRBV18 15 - TGTGCCAGCTCCTTGCACGGGCAGGAAATGGCTGAAGCTTTCTTT CASSLHGQEMAEAFF
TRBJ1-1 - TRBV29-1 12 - TGCAGCGTTGAAGAAGGGGGGACTGAAGCTTTCTTT CSVEEGGTEAFF
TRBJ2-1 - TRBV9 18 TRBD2 TGTGCCAGCAGCGGACTAGCGGGGAGCGAAAGAAGACACAATGAGCAGTTCTTC CASSGLAGSERRHNEQFF
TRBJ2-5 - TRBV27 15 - TGTGCCAGCAGTTTATCGTACGGGGTTTCGGAGACCCAGTACTTC CASSLSYGVSETQYF
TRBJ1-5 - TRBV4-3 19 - TGCGCCAGCAGCCAAGATATTGTCAGGGGAAGGTCTAGAGGTCAGCCCCAGCATTTT CASSQDIVRGRSRGQPQHF
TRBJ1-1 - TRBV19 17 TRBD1 TGTGCCAGTAGTACCGGGGGGACAGGTGGGGTGAACACTGAAGCTTTCTTT CASSTGGTGGVNTEAFF
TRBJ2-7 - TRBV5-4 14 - TGTGCCAGCAGCTTGATCGGGAACAGACTCGAGCAGTACTTC CASSLIGNRLEQYF
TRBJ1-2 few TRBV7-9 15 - TGTGCCAGCAGCTTAGCGGGCAGGGCCACGAGAGGCTACACCTTC CASSLAGRATRGYTF
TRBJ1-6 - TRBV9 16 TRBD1 TGTGCCAGCAGCGTAGGTTCCGGGACAGTCAATTCACCCCTCCACTTT CASSVGSGTVNSPLHF
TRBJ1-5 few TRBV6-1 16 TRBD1 TGTGCCAGCAGTGCGGACAGGGGCCCGTTGAATCAGCCCCAGCATTTT CASSADRGPLNQPQHF
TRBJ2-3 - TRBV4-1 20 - TGCGCCAGCAGCTTGAACATGGGACTTACTTCTAGACGCGGCACAGATACGCAGTATTTT CASSLNMGLTSRRGTDTQYF
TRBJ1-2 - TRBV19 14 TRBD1 TGTGCCAGTAGTCCCCCGGACAGGTCGAGGGGCTACACCTTC CASSPPDRSRGYTF
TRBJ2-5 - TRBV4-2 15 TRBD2 TGTGCCAGCAGCGCGCAGACTAGCGGCCAAGAGACCCAGTACTTC CASSAQTSGQETQYF
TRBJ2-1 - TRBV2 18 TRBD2 TGTGCCAGCAGTAGACTAGCGGGACCACCGAGCTCCTACAATGAGCAGTTCTTC CASSRLAGPPSSYNEQFF
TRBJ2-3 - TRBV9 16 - TGTGCCAGCAGCGTAGACATAACAGGGCGCACAGATACGCAGTATTTT CASSVDITGRTDTQYF
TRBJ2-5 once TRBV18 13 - TGTGCCAGCTCGCCCTCCCCCAGGGAGGCCCAGTACTTC CASSPSPREAQYF
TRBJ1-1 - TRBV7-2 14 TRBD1 TGTGCCAGCAGCTTAGACAGGGGGCGAATTGGGGCTTTCTTT CASSLDRGRIGAFF
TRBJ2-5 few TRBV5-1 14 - TGCGCCAGCAGCTTAGGCCTAGGGCAAGAGACCCAGTACTTC CASSLGLGQETQYF
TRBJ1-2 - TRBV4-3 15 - TGCGCCAGCAGCCAAGGAGCAGGGAGGGACTATGGCTACACCTTC CASSQGAGRDYGYTF
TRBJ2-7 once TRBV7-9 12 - TGTGCCAGCAGCCAAGGGGAATACGAGCAGTACTTC CASSQGEYEQYF
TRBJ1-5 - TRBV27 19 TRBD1 TGTGCCAGCAGTTTAAGACATTTTGGGACAGGGGGCCGGTATCAGCCCCAGCATTTT CASSLRHFGTGGRYQPQHF
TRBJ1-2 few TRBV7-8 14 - TGTGCCAGCAGCTTAGATGGGGCTAACTATGGCTACACCTTC CASSLDGANYGYTF
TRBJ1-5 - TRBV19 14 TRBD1 TGTGCCAGTACCGGGACAGGGGGAAATCAGCCCCAGCATTTT CASTGTGGNQPQHF
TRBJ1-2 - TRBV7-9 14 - TGTGCCAGCAGCTTAGGACAGCTCCTCTATGGCTACACCTTC CASSLGQLLYGYTF
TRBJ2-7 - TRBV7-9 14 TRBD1 TGTGCCAGCAGTTCCGGGACAGGGGGCTACGAGCAGTACTTC CASSSGTGGYEQYF
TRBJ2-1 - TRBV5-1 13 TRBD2 TGCGCCAGCAGCGGCCCAGCGGGGGATGAGCAGTTCTTC CASSGPAGDEQFF